Each of the 22 T cell receptor beta chains below was sequenced from the same sample in a study of T cells in Graves' hyperthyroidism and ophthalmopathy. The source material, RNA transcripts, was used to amplify TCR beta CDR3 regions. RT-PCR in the first round (using the HTBI primer set) targeted the TCR CDR3. TCRdb reprocessed the multiplex PCR reads with MiXCR, giving one entry per CDR3 protein. The sample holds approximately 330,000 distinct CDR3 sequences, about 18% seen once. Sequencing was carried out using blood. These receptors came from a woman in her forties or fifties with Graves' hyperthyroidism.

CDR3 in amino acids: CASSLMGTGELFF. The CDR3 bases are TGCGCCAGCAGCTTGATGGGGACCGGGGAGCTGTTTTTT. The V and J genes are TRBV5-1 and TRBJ2-2; D remains unclear. The germline V gene encodes CDR1 SGHRS and CDR2 YFSETQ. CDR3 length: 13 residues. The germline V and J ends were trimmed by 1 base and 5 bases, with 6 bases remaining between them.

A few counts support this clonotype. V gene TRBV7-3 combines with J gene TRBJ1-1, with D uncertain. The CDR3 sequence is 15 residues long. The V and J ends lost 1 base and 1 base respectively, with 10 bases between them. CDR1 SGHTA and CDR2 FQGTGA come from the germline V gene. The CDR3 region is CASSLNRPGNTEAFF. CDR3 nucleotide sequence: TGTGCCAGCAGCTTAAATCGTCCGGGGAACACTGAAGCTTTCTTT. Drawing the rest from reference TRBV7-3 and TRBJ1-1, the complete variable domain is GAGVSQTPSNKVTEKGKYVELRCDPISGHTALYWYRQSLGQGPEFLIYFQGTGAADDSGLPNDRFFAVRPEGSVSTLKIQRTERGDSAVYLCASSLNRPGNTEAFFGQGTRLTVV.

The chain carries TRBV20-1 and TRBJ1-1; the D is unclear. The CDR3 has 14 amino acids. Per the germline V gene, CDR1 is DFQATT and CDR2 is SNEGSKA (reference sequence). Trimming left V 4 bases short and J 2 bases short, with 14 bases between. In DNA, the CDR3 is TGCAGTGCTAAGGGCGCCGGGCCAAACACTGAAGCTTTCTTT. It translates to CSAKGAGPNTEAFF.

This chain uses TRBV20-1 with TRBJ1-1; D is possibly TRBD1 (5 bases). V was pared by 3 bases and J by 3 bases, with 11 bases between. This CDR3 comprises 13 residues. The germline V gene has CDR1 DFQATT and CDR2 SNEGSKA (reference sequence). The CDR3 reads CSASFGGDTEAFF. The CDR3 DNA reads as TGCAGTGCTAGTTTTGGGGGGGACACTGAAGCTTTCTTT.

A few counts support this clonotype. This chain connects TRBV7-8 to TRBJ1-5; 8 bases line up with TRBD1. V gave up 6 bases and J gave up 1 base; unmatched junction bases: 8. CDR3 length equals 16 residues. CDR1 is SGHVS, CDR2 FQNEAQ, per germline. The CDR3 DNA follows: TGTGCCAGCAGACAGACAGGGGCGCAGAGCAATCAGCCCCAGCATTTT. It specifies CASRQTGAQSNQPQHF.

This clonotype was counted a few times. The V call is TRBV6-1, the J call TRBJ2-7; perhaps TRBD1 as D (6 bases). This CDR3 has 13 residues. Germline loops: CDR1 MNHNS, CDR2 SASEGT. V was clipped by 6 bases and J by 6 bases, with 15 bases between them. This CDR3 is CASRPQGISEQYV. CDR3 coding DNA: TGTGCCAGCAGACCCCAGGGGATTAGCGAGCAGTACGTC.

This clonotype occurred many times. The chain couples TRBV28 to TRBJ2-5; possibly TRBD2 for D (5 bases). Trimming took off 2 bases at V and 1 base at J, with 23 bases between the two ends. CDR3 length: 19 residues. CDR1 and CDR2 (germline): MDHEN, SYDVKM. The CDR3 protein is CASSLMVLGATKPQETQYF. CDR3 nucleotide sequence: TGTGCCAGCAGTTTAATGGTTCTGGGAGCGACTAAACCCCAAGAGACCCAGTACTTC.

This chain connects TRBV10-3 to TRBJ2-2; D uncertain. Trimming cost V 11 bases and J 2 bases, with 12 bases left between them. Germline CDR1 ENHRY, CDR2 SYGVKD. The CDR3 is made up of 13 amino acids. The chain's CDR3 is CAHRILNTGELFF. The CDR3 nucleotides read TGTGCCCATCGAATACTTAACACCGGGGAGCTGTTTTTT.

This clonotype was observed at least ten times. The J gene is TRBJ1-1, the V gene TRBV18; no clear D. Trimming took 5 bases from V and 0 from J, leaving 19 bases between them. The CDR3 is 17 amino acids. Germline V lookup: CDR1 KGHSH, CDR2 LQKENI. The CDR3 DNA reads TGTGCCAGCTCAATGTCGTTGGCCGGCCGCATGAACACTGAAGCTTTCTTT. This encodes CASSMSLAGRMNTEAFF.

The chain carries TRBV4-3 and TRBJ1-1; D is ambiguous. The ends were cut back, 1 base at V and 1 base at J, with 7 bases in the middle. CDR1 is LGHNA, CDR2 YSLEER, per germline. This CDR3 has 14 residues. The CDR3 DNA follows: TGCGCCAGCAGCCAAGTTGGTCGGAACACTGAAGCTTTCTTT. Its protein is CASSQVGRNTEAFF.

In the case of this clonotype: This may be a read error, as it is one base from a much larger clone. This rearrangement joins TRBV3-1 to TRBJ2-1; 9 bases match TRBD1. Germline V gene lookup returns CDR1 LGHDT and CDR2 YNNKEL (reference sequence). CDR3 length: 16 residues. The CDR3 DNA is TGTGCCGGCAGCCATCTAATAGGACAGGGGACTAATGAGCAGTTCTTC. Translating it yields CAGSHLIGQGTNEQFF.

This clonotype was recorded only once. This chain links TRBV7-9 with TRBJ1-4; 7 bases are shared with TRBD1. Germline CDR1 and CDR2: SEHNR and FQNEAQ (reference sequence). The CDR3 runs 15 residues. The junction had 5 bases not matched to a gene; V was cut back by 4 bases and J by 3 bases. CDR3 loop: CASSSQGGPNEKLFF. CDR3 bases: TGTGCCAGCAGCTCCCAAGGGGGCCCTAATGAAAAACTGTTTTTT.

This clonotype has more than one count but fewer than ten. V and J are TRBV10-3 and TRBJ2-1; weak D call: TRBD2 (6 bases). The CDR3 is 11 amino acids. Germline V CDR1 and CDR2: ENHRY, SYGVKD. V gave up 9 bases and J gave up 10 bases, with 13 bases separating them. CDR3: CAITEGHEQFF. As DNA, the CDR3 is TGTGCCATAACGGAGGGCCACGAGCAGTTCTTC.

V gene TRBV20-1 combines with J gene TRBJ2-7; possibly TRBD1 for D (6 bases). Germline V lookup: CDR1 DFQATT, CDR2 SNEGSKA (reference sequence). The CDR3 consists of 15 residues. The ends were cut back, 1 base at V and 6 bases at J, with 19 bases in the middle. CDR3 coding DNA: TGCAGTGCTAGAGTTAGGGGGACCCCTTGGGGCGAGCAGTACTTC. Translating gives CSARVRGTPWGEQYF.

This clonotype was recorded many times. The chain uses TRBV12-3 or TRBV12-4 and TRBJ1-2; 7 bases line up with TRBD1. The V gene end was trimmed by 6 bases and the J gene end by 7 bases; junction bases not matched to a gene: 8. The CDR3 consists of 13 residues. The CDR3 is CASSPDRVAGYTF. CDR3 sequence (DNA): TGTGCCAGCAGCCCCGACAGGGTTGCTGGCTACACCTTC.

J is TRBJ1-1 and V is TRBV27, with TRBD1 identical over 9 bases. Germline assignment: CDR1 MNHEY and CDR2 SMNVEV (reference sequence). This CDR3 has 14 residues. The CDR3 spells CTTKPQGAHTEAFF. The CDR3 nucleotides are TGTACCACCAAACCACAGGGGGCCCACACTGAAGCTTTCTTT.

Ten or more counts support this clonotype. This rearrangement joins TRBV30 to TRBJ1-2, with D perhaps TRBD1 (6 bases). V gave up 4 bases and J gave up 6 bases, with 12 bases separating them. The CDR3 runs to 12 residues. Germline V gene data show CDR1 as GTSNPN and CDR2 as SVGIG (reference sequence). For the CDR3, the DNA is TGTGCCTGGACCCGTAACAGGGATGGCTACACCTTC. It codes for CAWTRNRDGYTF.

The J gene is TRBJ2-5, the V gene TRBV6-1, with no clear D. Germline V CDR1 and CDR2: MNHNS, SASEGT. V was pared by 5 bases and J by 2 bases, with 9 bases between. CDR3 length equals 13 residues. CDR3 bases: TGTGCCAGCAGTCGAGTTTATCAAGAGACCCAGTACTTC. Translated, it gives CASSRVYQETQYF.

V usage is TRBV2 and J usage is TRBJ2-2, with TRBD1 matching 8 bases. This CDR3 comprises 13 residues. From germline, CDR1 is SNHLY and CDR2 FYNNEI. J gave up 12 bases and V 4 bases, and 7 bases lay outside the gene matches. CDR3 nucleotide sequence: TGTGCCAGCAGTGGGTCCCGGACAGGGAAGCTGTTTTTT. Amino acids: CASSGSRTGKLFF.

V usage is TRBV20-1 and J usage is TRBJ2-1, with 9 bases aligning to TRBD2. This CDR3 has 14 residues. Per germline, CDR1 DFQATT and CDR2 SNEGSKA (reference sequence). The V and J ends lost 6 bases and 7 bases, in that order; junction bases with no gene match: 10. The CDR3 DNA reads as TGCAGTGCGTCCATGGCGGGGGGGCATAATGAGCAGTTCTTC. The encoded protein is CSASMAGGHNEQFF.

The chain joins TRBV12-3 or TRBV12-4 to TRBJ2-1, with a possible D match to TRBD2 (5 bases). The CDR3 totals 14 residues. V lost 3 bases to trimming and J lost 5 bases, with 11 bases between them. As DNA, the CDR3 is TGTGCCAGCAGTTTTGGGCGGCGGGACAATGAGCAGTTCTTC. Translation gives CASSFGRRDNEQFF.

This clonotype turned up a few times. The chain links TRBV30 to TRBJ1-4; D remains ambiguous. Looked up from germline, CDR1 is GTSNPN and CDR2 is SVGIG (reference sequence). Trimming took 0 bases from V and 5 from J, leaving 13 bases between them. The CDR3 has 15 amino acids. CDR3: CAWSVGGSPNEKLFF. As DNA, the CDR3 is TGTGCCTGGAGTGTCGGTGGCAGCCCGAATGAAAAACTGTTTTTT.